A single T cell receptor beta chain is shown here with its context. The data derive from a study of cytomegalovirus exposure and HLA in healthy donors. At sampling all donors were nominally healthy, likely with unrecorded immune exposures. It was with 60 Vbeta and 13 Jbeta primers that the PCR ran. Generated by immunoSEQ multiplex PCR, the TCRdb table keeps only in-frame clones and is missing some. The sample contains 110,000 or so clones, approximately 80% of which appear only once. The CDR3 sequence is 15 residues long. The V end lost 3 bases, the J end lost 5 bases, and 14 bases lay between the germline ends. Germline lookup yields CDR1 SGHTS and CDR2 YDEGEE.

The sequence was collected from a male donor in good health and CMV-seronegative. Sequencing input: PBMCs. The chain has TRBV5-8 and TRBJ2-2; D gene uncertain. The CDR3 region is CASSSSTMWTGELFF. DNA for the CDR3: TGTGCCAGCAGCTCCTCAACTATGTGGACCGGGGAGCTGTTTTTT.